Ten or more counts support the clone carrying this T cell receptor (beta chain). Its antigen is not known. Amplification yielded TCR beta CDR3 regions, with RNA transcripts as the source. TCR CDR3 underwent first-round RT-PCR with the HTBI primer set. TCRdb fed the multiplex PCR reads into MiXCR, producing one record per CDR3 protein. The repertoire holds about 420,000 distinct CDR3 sequences, with 15% to 19% as singletons. These data belong to a study of T cells in Graves' hyperthyroidism and ophthalmopathy. Points from the study as a whole: Expanded thyroid clonotypes (above 0.001) were mostly also found in blood.

Across 18 months, stable Graves' hyperthyroidism was marked by no progression to ophthalmopathy. Those patients with uncontrolled infection, other autoimmune disease, pregnancy or lactation were excluded. Germline-derived CDR1 and CDR2 are SEHNR and FQNEAQ (reference sequence). The germline V and J ends were trimmed by 2 bases and 2 bases, with 15 bases remaining between them. The CDR3 runs 16 residues. Sequenced input: blood. The chain links TRBV7-9 to TRBJ1-2, with D possibly matching TRBD1 (5 bases). The TCR originated in a woman aged 18-30 years with Graves' hyperthyroidism. CDR3 coding DNA: TGTGCCAGCAGCTTATACGTGGGGCAGCCAAACTATGGCTACACCTTC. Encoded protein: CASSLYVGQPNYGYTF.